This entry describes one TCR beta chain. Its antigen is currently not known. No qualities accompany the bases; no much larger clone lies one base away. Receptors were amplified or captured by the immunoSEQ multiplex PCR assay. The table was pulled from immuneACCESS by TCRdb, which kept in-frame rearrangements only. Such tables lose some clones; where checked, under half of the loss comes from unresolved V genes, and the rest has no known cause. Recorded for this sample are tens of thousands of clones; less than 90% of them occurred a single time. The top ten clonotypes cover about an eighth of the sample. The CDR3 covers 15 residues, taking in both the cysteine and the phenylalanine. The entry retains the CDR3 DNA only, 45 bases that are in frame from base 1. The V end loses 0 bases and the J end loses 0 bases, and a stretch of 8 bases separates them. CDR1 and CDR2, per the germline V gene, are ENHRY and SYGVKD.

This sample is part of a study of control samples from healthy donors and cancer patients (dated by TCRdb to about 2020). Recombination joined TRBV10-3 with TRBJ2-5, and the D gene may be TRBD2, 5 bases matching. This TCR derives from a woman in her 70s in good health. The sample consisted of blood. CDR3 sequence: CAISESGEYQETQYF. The DNA sequence is as follows: TGTGCCATCAGTGAGTCTGGGGAGTACCAAGAGACCCAGTACTTC.